A selection of T cell receptor beta chains follows, all from one sample in a study of regulatory T cells in long-lasting Graves disease. TCRdb used MiXCR to reprocess the multiplex PCR reads, holding one entry per CDR3 protein. The sample lists around 460,000 distinct CDR3 sequences, approximately 23% seen once, with less than 15% in the top ten. The source was peripheral blood mononuclear cells (PBMCs), collected when the disease was refractory, from a patient treated with antithyroid drugs. All receptors come from a female donor with Graves disease. Both conserved end residues are part of each CDR3. The order of the fields is D gene, clone size, V gene, J gene, CDR3 DNA, CDR3 protein. A D gene is named only where the DNA matches it firmly. Where a row states a size, it is once, few, many or the class of an expanded clone; other rows omit it.

D gene: .; clone size: few; V gene: TRBV24-1; J gene: TRBJ2-7; CDR3 DNA: TGTGCCAGCAGTTACTCGAGGCGACAAGGGGCGGGGGAGCAGTACTTC; CDR3 protein: CASSYSRRQGAGEQYF
D gene: TRBD2; clone size: many; V gene: TRBV19; J gene: TRBJ2-5; CDR3 DNA: TGTGCCAGTAGTAGCTACGGGGGGTACCAAGAGACCCAGTACTTC; CDR3 protein: CASSSYGGYQETQYF
D gene: .; clone size: many; V gene: TRBV7-2; J gene: TRBJ2-5; CDR3 DNA: TGTGCCAGCAGCCCACTCACATACCAGACCCAGTACTTC; CDR3 protein: CASSPLTYQTQYF
D gene: TRBD2; clone size: few; V gene: TRBV6-1; J gene: TRBJ2-2; CDR3 DNA: TGTGCCAGCAGCGTACAGATACCTAGCGGAGCCAACACCGGGGAGCTGTTTTTT; CDR3 protein: CASSVQIPSGANTGELFF
D gene: .; clone size: .; V gene: TRBV30; J gene: TRBJ1-1; CDR3 DNA: TGTGCCTGGAGTCCACATTCCGCCTACACTGAAGCTTTCTTT; CDR3 protein: CAWSPHSAYTEAFF
D gene: .; clone size: few; V gene: TRBV7-8; J gene: TRBJ2-5; CDR3 DNA: TGTGCCAGCAGCTTAGAAGGTGTTGGCCTGGGGACCCAGTACTTC; CDR3 protein: CASSLEGVGLGTQYF
D gene: .; clone size: .; V gene: TRBV6-1; J gene: TRBJ2-1; CDR3 DNA: TGTGCCAGCAGCCCAGCGTCGGGAAGGGGGGTTGAGCAGTTCTTC; CDR3 protein: CASSPASGRGVEQFF
D gene: .; clone size: .; V gene: TRBV5-6; J gene: TRBJ2-7; CDR3 DNA: TGTGCCAGCACTAACAGGGCCCACGAGCAGTACTTC; CDR3 protein: CASTNRAHEQYF
D gene: TRBD1; clone size: .; V gene: TRBV19; J gene: TRBJ1-5; CDR3 DNA: TGTGCCAGTAGTAGGACAGGGGGGGGAGATAGCAATCAGCCCCAGCATTTT; CDR3 protein: CASSRTGGGDSNQPQHF
D gene: .; clone size: few; V gene: TRBV5-1; J gene: TRBJ2-2; CDR3 DNA: TGCGCCAGCAGCCCCCTGCAGGGCAGAAACACCGGGGAGCTGTTTTTT; CDR3 protein: CASSPLQGRNTGELFF
D gene: .; clone size: many; V gene: TRBV2; J gene: TRBJ1-5; CDR3 DNA: TGTGCCACCTCAGGAGACAGGTATAGCAATCAGCCCCAGCATTTT; CDR3 protein: CATSGDRYSNQPQHF
D gene: .; clone size: many; V gene: TRBV13; J gene: TRBJ1-1; CDR3 DNA: TGTGCCAGCAGCTTCCAGACAAGCATGAACACTGAAGCTTTCTTT; CDR3 protein: CASSFQTSMNTEAFF
D gene: .; clone size: many; V gene: TRBV12-5; J gene: TRBJ1-1; CDR3 DNA: TGTGCTAGTGGTTTAACCCTAAACACTGAAGCTTTCTTT; CDR3 protein: CASGLTLNTEAFF
D gene: .; clone size: .; V gene: TRBV9; J gene: TRBJ2-7; CDR3 DNA: TGTGCCAGCAGTCCTGAGGGGGACACCTACGAGCAGTACTTC; CDR3 protein: CASSPEGDTYEQYF
D gene: .; clone size: many; V gene: TRBV12-3/TRBV12-4; J gene: TRBJ1-5; CDR3 DNA: TGTGCCAGCAGCACACTGGATTACTATAGCAATCAGCCCCAGCATTTT; CDR3 protein: CASSTLDYYSNQPQHF
D gene: .; clone size: few; V gene: TRBV7-8; J gene: TRBJ2-2; CDR3 DNA: TGTGCCAGCAGCTTAGCTAGCGAGGGCACCGGGGAGCTGTTTTTT; CDR3 protein: CASSLASEGTGELFF
D gene: TRBD1; clone size: many; V gene: TRBV6-5; J gene: TRBJ1-5; CDR3 DNA: TGTGCCAGCAGTTACACGACAGGGGTTGATAGCAATCAGCCCCAGCATTTT; CDR3 protein: CASSYTTGVDSNQPQHF
D gene: TRBD2; clone size: many; V gene: TRBV28; J gene: TRBJ2-5; CDR3 DNA: TGTGCCAGCAGCCAAGCGGGGGGGCCGGTCTCTCAAGAGACCCAGTACTTC; CDR3 protein: CASSQAGGPVSQETQYF
D gene: TRBD2; clone size: .; V gene: TRBV5-1; J gene: TRBJ2-5; CDR3 DNA: TGCGCCAGCGCCTCGACCGGGGGGGTGGAGACCCAGTACTTC; CDR3 protein: CASASTGGVETQYF
D gene: TRBD1; clone size: many; V gene: TRBV27; J gene: TRBJ1-2; CDR3 DNA: TGTGCCAGCAGTTTAAACAGGGGGTTGGATGGCTACACCTTC; CDR3 protein: CASSLNRGLDGYTF
D gene: .; clone size: once; V gene: TRBV4-3; J gene: TRBJ2-5; CDR3 DNA: TGCGCCAGCAGCCAGAATCCGAGGAGCCAAGAGACCCAGTACTTC; CDR3 protein: CASSQNPRSQETQYF
D gene: .; clone size: few; V gene: TRBV4-3; J gene: TRBJ1-2; CDR3 DNA: TGCGCCAGCAGCCAGGGGTATCCTGGGGCTAACTATGGCTACACCTTC; CDR3 protein: CASSQGYPGANYGYTF
D gene: .; clone size: many; V gene: TRBV27; J gene: TRBJ1-1; CDR3 DNA: TGTGCCAGCAGTTTAGTCAGAGGGAACACTGAAGCTTTCTTT; CDR3 protein: CASSLVRGNTEAFF
D gene: .; clone size: many; V gene: TRBV29-1; J gene: TRBJ2-5; CDR3 DNA: TGCAGCGCCGTGGGAGGAGAGACCCAGTACTTC; CDR3 protein: CSAVGGETQYF
D gene: .; clone size: few; V gene: TRBV7-9; J gene: TRBJ2-5; CDR3 DNA: TGTGCCAGCAGCCCCCCGACCCCAGGGGGGCAAGAGACCCAGTACTTC; CDR3 protein: CASSPPTPGGQETQYF
D gene: TRBD2; clone size: many; V gene: TRBV11-2; J gene: TRBJ2-1; CDR3 DNA: TGTGCCAGCAGTCCCCGGGGACTAATTTATGAGCAGTTCTTC; CDR3 protein: CASSPRGLIYEQFF
D gene: .; clone size: many; V gene: TRBV29-1; J gene: TRBJ1-4; CDR3 DNA: TGCAGCGTTGCCTTAGACAGCCTGAATGAAAAACTGTTTTTT; CDR3 protein: CSVALDSLNEKLFF
D gene: .; clone size: .; V gene: TRBV12-3/TRBV12-4; J gene: TRBJ1-3; CDR3 DNA: TGTGCCAGCAGCCGGGCCTCTGGAAACACCATATATTTT; CDR3 protein: CASSRASGNTIYF
D gene: .; clone size: many; V gene: TRBV6-1; J gene: TRBJ1-2; CDR3 DNA: TGTGCCAGCACCCCCAATGAGGGGTCTGTCTCGCGCTACACCTTC; CDR3 protein: CASTPNEGSVSRYTF
D gene: .; clone size: .; V gene: TRBV28; J gene: TRBJ1-3; CDR3 DNA: TGTGCCAGCCGGGCCCCAGTTAACTCTGGAAACACCATATATTTT; CDR3 protein: CASRAPVNSGNTIYF
D gene: .; clone size: many; V gene: TRBV7-2; J gene: TRBJ1-6; CDR3 DNA: TGTGCCAGCAGCTTAGGGGGCAGGGGAGGATCACCCCTCCACTTT; CDR3 protein: CASSLGGRGGSPLHF
D gene: TRBD1; clone size: .; V gene: TRBV20-1; J gene: TRBJ2-7; CDR3 DNA: TGCAGTGCCCAGACAGGGGCCTACTCCTACGAGCAGTACTTC; CDR3 protein: CSAQTGAYSYEQYF
D gene: .; clone size: .; V gene: TRBV30; J gene: TRBJ1-6; CDR3 DNA: TGTGTCTGGAGCAGGGGTTTTCAGGTTTCACCCCTCCACTTT; CDR3 protein: CVWSRGFQVSPLHF
D gene: .; clone size: few; V gene: TRBV29-1; J gene: TRBJ1-1; CDR3 DNA: TGCAGCGTTTTTTCCGCGTGGGGCAGCCAGAAAGCTTTCTTT; CDR3 protein: CSVFSAWGSQKAFF
D gene: TRBD2; clone size: .; V gene: TRBV7-9; J gene: TRBJ2-7; CDR3 DNA: TGTGCCAGCAGCACAGCGGGACCCTCGGGGGAGCAGTACTTC; CDR3 protein: CASSTAGPSGEQYF
D gene: .; clone size: many; V gene: TRBV24-1; J gene: TRBJ1-1; CDR3 DNA: TGTGCCACCAGTGACTCCAGGGCGAACACTGAAGCTTTCTTT; CDR3 protein: CATSDSRANTEAFF
D gene: .; clone size: few; V gene: TRBV19; J gene: TRBJ2-7; CDR3 DNA: TGTGCCAGTAGCTATTCGGTGGCCTACGAGCAGTACTTC; CDR3 protein: CASSYSVAYEQYF
D gene: .; clone size: .; V gene: TRBV3-1; J gene: TRBJ2-2; CDR3 DNA: TGTGCCAGCAGCCATTTGCCCCTAGCCTTTGGCGGGGAGCTGTTTTTT; CDR3 protein: CASSHLPLAFGGELFF
D gene: TRBD2; clone size: .; V gene: TRBV29-1; J gene: TRBJ2-2; CDR3 DNA: TGCAGCGTCCAGCGGGAGAGCACCGGGGAGCTGTTTTTT; CDR3 protein: CSVQRESTGELFF
D gene: TRBD1; clone size: .; V gene: TRBV7-9; J gene: TRBJ1-1; CDR3 DNA: TGTGCCAGCAGCAAATTAAGGAGCTCCTCGACAGGGGCCATCTACGCTGAAGCTTTCTTT; CDR3 protein: CASSKLRSSSTGAIYAEAFF
D gene: .; clone size: many; V gene: TRBV28; J gene: TRBJ2-5; CDR3 DNA: TGTGCCAGCAGTTTGGGGATGTCAGAGACCCAGTACTTC; CDR3 protein: CASSLGMSETQYF
D gene: TRBD1; clone size: many; V gene: TRBV7-2; J gene: TRBJ1-5; CDR3 DNA: TGTGCCAGCAGCTTTGACAGGGGTAGCAATCAGCCCCAGCATTTT; CDR3 protein: CASSFDRGSNQPQHF
D gene: .; clone size: many; V gene: TRBV6-1; J gene: TRBJ1-1; CDR3 DNA: TGTGCCAGCAGTCCCCCAGGGGTCTCCTTCACTGAAGCTTTCTTT; CDR3 protein: CASSPPGVSFTEAFF
D gene: TRBD1; clone size: many; V gene: TRBV28; J gene: TRBJ2-5; CDR3 DNA: TGTGCCAGCAGATCGACAGGGGCCGGGACCCAGTACTTC; CDR3 protein: CASRSTGAGTQYF
D gene: .; clone size: many; V gene: TRBV5-1; J gene: TRBJ1-6; CDR3 DNA: TGCGCCAGCAGCTTGGTGGGACAACTTCGTTCACCCCTCCACTTT; CDR3 protein: CASSLVGQLRSPLHF